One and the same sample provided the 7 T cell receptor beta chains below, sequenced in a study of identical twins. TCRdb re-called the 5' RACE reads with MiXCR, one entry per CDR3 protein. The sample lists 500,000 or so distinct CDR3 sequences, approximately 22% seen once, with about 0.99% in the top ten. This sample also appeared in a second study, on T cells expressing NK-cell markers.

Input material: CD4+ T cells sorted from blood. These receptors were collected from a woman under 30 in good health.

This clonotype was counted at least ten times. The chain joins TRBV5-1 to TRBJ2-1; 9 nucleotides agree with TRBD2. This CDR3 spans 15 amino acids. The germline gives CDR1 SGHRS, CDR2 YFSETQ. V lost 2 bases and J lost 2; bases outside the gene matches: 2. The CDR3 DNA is TGCGCCAGCAGCTTCCTAGCGGGGACCTACAATGAGCAGTTCTTC. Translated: CASSFLAGTYNEQFF.

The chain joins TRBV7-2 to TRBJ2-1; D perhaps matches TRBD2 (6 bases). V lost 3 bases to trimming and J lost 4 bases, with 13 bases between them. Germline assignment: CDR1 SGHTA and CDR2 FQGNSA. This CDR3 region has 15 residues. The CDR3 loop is CASSFSGGIYNEQFF. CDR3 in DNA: TGTGCCAGCAGCTTTTCTGGGGGGATTTACAATGAGCAGTTCTTC.

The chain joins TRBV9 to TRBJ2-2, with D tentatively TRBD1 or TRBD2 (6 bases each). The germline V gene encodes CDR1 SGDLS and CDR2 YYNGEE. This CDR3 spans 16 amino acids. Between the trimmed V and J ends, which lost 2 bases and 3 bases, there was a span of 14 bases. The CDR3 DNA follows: TGTGCCAGCAGCGTGAGGGGGGCGCTTGACACCGGGGAGCTGTTTTTT. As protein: CASSVRGALDTGELFF.

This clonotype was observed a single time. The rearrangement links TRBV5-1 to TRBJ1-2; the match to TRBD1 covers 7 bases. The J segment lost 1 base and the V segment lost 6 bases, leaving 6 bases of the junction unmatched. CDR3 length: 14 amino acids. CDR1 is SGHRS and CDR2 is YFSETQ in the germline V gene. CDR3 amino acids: CASTPGQINYGYTF. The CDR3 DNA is TGCGCCAGCACACCGGGACAGATTAACTATGGCTACACCTTC.

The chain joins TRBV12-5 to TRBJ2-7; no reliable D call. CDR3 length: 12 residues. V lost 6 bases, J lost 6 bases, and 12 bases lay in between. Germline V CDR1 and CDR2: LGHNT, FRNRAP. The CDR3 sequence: CASGPGWFEQYF. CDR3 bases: TGTGCTAGTGGACCCGGTTGGTTCGAGCAGTACTTC.

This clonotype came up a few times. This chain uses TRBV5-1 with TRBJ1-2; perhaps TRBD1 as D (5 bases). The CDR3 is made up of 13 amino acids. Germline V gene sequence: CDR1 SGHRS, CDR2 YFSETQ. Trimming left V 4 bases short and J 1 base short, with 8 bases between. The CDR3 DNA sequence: TGCGCCAGCAGCCCGGACAATAACTATGGCTACACCTTC. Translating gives CASSPDNNYGYTF.

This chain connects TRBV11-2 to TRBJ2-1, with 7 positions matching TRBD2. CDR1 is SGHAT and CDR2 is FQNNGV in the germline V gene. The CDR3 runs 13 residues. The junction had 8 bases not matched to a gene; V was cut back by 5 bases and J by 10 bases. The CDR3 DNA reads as TGTGCCAGCAGCCCCCCACTAGCGTTCGAGCAGTTCTTC. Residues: CASSPPLAFEQFF.